These 11 T cell receptor beta chains share one sample of origin, sequenced in a study of blood T cell repertoires in COVID-19. Generated by immunoSEQ multiplex PCR, the TCRdb table keeps only in-frame clones and is missing some. The sample yields about 220,000 clones, 90% seen once. The sequencing sample was made of PBMCs or T cells enriched from blood (not recorded which). Receptors were obtained from a man aged 25 to 40 who had been exposed to COVID-19.

The rearrangement joins TRBV2 to TRBJ1-1, with unresolved D. This CDR3 spans 17 amino acids. V shed 0 bases and J shed 1 base, with 15 bases lying between them. The germline gives CDR1 SNHLY, CDR2 FYNNEI. CDR3 sequence reads: CASSEASPRERNTEAFF. CDR3 nucleotide sequence: TGTGCCAGCAGTGAAGCTTCACCTAGGGAGCGGAACACTGAAGCTTTCTTT.

The gene calls are TRBV7-7 and TRBJ2-1; TRBD2 agrees at 10 bases. The trim removed 4 bases at V and 2 bases at J, leaving 2 bases unmatched. There are 15 residues in the CDR3. CDR1 and CDR2 from the germline V gene are SSHAT and FNYEAQ (reference sequence). The CDR3 sequence: CASSSGLAAYNEQFF. In DNA, the CDR3 is TGTGCCAGCAGCTCCGGACTAGCGGCCTACAATGAGCAGTTCTTC.

This chain links TRBV7-9 with TRBJ1-2; D not certain. The CDR3 is 14 residues long. The ends were cut back, 5 bases at V and 3 bases at J, with 13 bases in the middle. Germline V gene sequence: CDR1 SEHNR, CDR2 FQNEAQ (reference sequence). As DNA, the CDR3 is TGTGCCAGCAGCCCGAGGCTCGGATACTATGGCTACACCTTC. This sequence encodes CASSPRLGYYGYTF.

The rearrangement joins TRBV5-1 to TRBJ2-7; 8 bases agree with TRBD1. The CDR3 covers 15 residues. V lost 2 bases to trimming and J lost 2 bases; unmatched junction nucleotides: 6. Germline V CDR1 and CDR2: SGHRS, YFSETQ. The CDR3 loop is CASSFPTGETYEQYF. The CDR3 nucleotides are TGCGCCAGCAGCTTTCCGACAGGGGAAACCTACGAGCAGTACTTC.

J is TRBJ1-6 and V is TRBV19; 9 nucleotides line up with TRBD1. With V trimmed by 10 bases and J by 9 bases, 10 bases remained unmatched. This CDR3 is 14 amino acids long. The V gene's germline CDR1 is LNHDA and CDR2 SQIVND (reference sequence). CDR3 protein: CATQPDRGSSPLHF. CDR3 in DNA: TGTGCCACTCAACCGGACAGGGGAAGTTCACCCCTCCACTTT.

The DNA for the CDR3 is TGTGCCTCCCGGGGGTCTTCGGCAACTAATGAAAAACTGTTTTTT. This codes for CASRGSSATNEKLFF. The chain employs TRBV19 and TRBJ1-4; weak D call: TRBD1 (5 bases). The V end lost 11 bases, the J end lost 0 bases, and 16 bases lay between the germline ends. CDR1 and CDR2 (germline): LNHDA, SQIVND (reference sequence). This CDR3 comprises 15 residues.

In its sample, this clone was seen once. V gene TRBV14 combines with J gene TRBJ2-3; weak D call: TRBD1 (6 bases). Between the trimmed V and J ends, which lost 0 bases and 8 bases, there was a span of 9 bases. Germline assignment: CDR1 SGHDN and CDR2 FVKESK. This CDR3 region has 13 residues. CDR3 sequence reads: CASSQDFRGTQYF. The CDR3 nucleotides are TGTGCCAGCAGCCAAGATTTCAGGGGTACGCAGTATTTT.

This clone occurred a few times. The chain is built from TRBV5-1 and TRBJ1-2; 9 bases map to TRBD1. J gave up 6 bases and V 3 bases, and 9 bases lay outside the gene matches. Germline V lookup: CDR1 SGHRS, CDR2 YFSETQ. This CDR3 has 15 residues. DNA for the CDR3: TGCGCCAGCAGCTGGGCCGGGACAGGGAATGATGGCTACACCTTC. This gives the protein CASSWAGTGNDGYTF.

This chain connects TRBV4-1 to TRBJ1-5; 7 nucleotides match TRBD1. Looked up from germline, CDR1 is MGHRA and CDR2 is YSYEKL. The CDR3 runs to 16 residues. Trimming cost V 0 bases and J 2 bases; bases outside gene matches: 4. The CDR3 DNA sequence: TGCGCCAGCAGCCAAGAAGTGACAGGGCGCAATCAGCCCCAGCATTTT. This sequence encodes CASSQEVTGRNQPQHF.

This clone appeared a single time. The chain links TRBV18 to TRBJ2-2; 8 nucleotides agree with TRBD2. With 5 bases clipped from V and 4 bases from J, the junction kept 9 bases outside the gene matches. Germline CDR1 and CDR2: KGHSH and LQKENI. This CDR3 comprises 16 residues. The chain's CDR3 is CASSFAPGGLTGELFF. As DNA, the CDR3 is TGTGCCAGCTCATTTGCCCCGGGGGGGCTCACCGGGGAGCTGTTTTTT.

The chain is built from TRBV6-5 and TRBJ2-7; TRBD1 agrees at 8 bases. Unmatched junction bases numbered 15, after V lost 8 bases and J lost 6 bases. This CDR3 region has 15 residues. Looked up from germline, CDR1 is MNHEY and CDR2 is SVGAGI. The CDR3 sequence: CASGTYRGARGEQYF. The CDR3 bases are TGTGCCAGCGGAACGTACAGGGGGGCAAGGGGCGAGCAGTACTTC.